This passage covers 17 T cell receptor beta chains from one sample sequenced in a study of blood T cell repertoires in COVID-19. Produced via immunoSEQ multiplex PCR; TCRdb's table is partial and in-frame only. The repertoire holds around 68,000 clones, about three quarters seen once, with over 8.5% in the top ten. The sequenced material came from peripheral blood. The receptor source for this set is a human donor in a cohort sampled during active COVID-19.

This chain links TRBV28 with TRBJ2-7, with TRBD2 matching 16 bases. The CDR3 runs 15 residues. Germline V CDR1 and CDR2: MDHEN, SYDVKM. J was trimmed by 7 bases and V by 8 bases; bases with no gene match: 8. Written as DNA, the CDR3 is TGTGCCAGCGGCCAGGGACTAGCGGGAGGGAGAGAGCAGTACTTC. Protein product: CASGQGLAGGREQYF.

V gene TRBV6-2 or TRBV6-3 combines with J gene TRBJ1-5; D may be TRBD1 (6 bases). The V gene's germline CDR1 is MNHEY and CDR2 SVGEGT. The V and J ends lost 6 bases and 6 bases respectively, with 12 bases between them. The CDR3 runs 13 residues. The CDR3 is CASSSDRRQPQHF. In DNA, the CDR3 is TGTGCCAGCAGCTCCGACAGGCGTCAGCCCCAGCATTTT.

CDR3 protein: CASSLVAGSGYEGYTF. The CDR3, as DNA: TGTGCCAGCAGCTTAGTGGCGGGGTCAGGGTATGAAGGCTACACCTTC. V is TRBV7-8 and J is TRBJ1-2; D might be TRBD1 (5 bases). Trimming shortened V by 1 base and J by 8 bases, and 20 bases separated the two germline ends. The V gene's germline CDR1 is SGHVS and CDR2 FQNEAQ. CDR3 length equals 16 residues. The full variable domain, its missing parts supplied by reference TRBV7-8 and TRBJ1-2, is GAGVSQSPRYKVAKRGQDVALRCDPISGHVSLFWYQQALGQGPEFLTYFQNEAQLDKSGLPSDRFFAERPEGSVSTLKIQRTQQEDSAVYLCASSLVAGSGYEGYTFGSGTRLTVV.

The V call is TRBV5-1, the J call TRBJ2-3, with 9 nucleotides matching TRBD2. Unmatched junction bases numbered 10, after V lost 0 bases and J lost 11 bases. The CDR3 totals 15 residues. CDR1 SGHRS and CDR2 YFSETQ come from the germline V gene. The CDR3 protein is CASSLVAGGLIGQYF. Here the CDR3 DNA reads TGCGCCAGCAGCTTGGTGGCGGGAGGGCTCATCGGGCAGTATTTT.

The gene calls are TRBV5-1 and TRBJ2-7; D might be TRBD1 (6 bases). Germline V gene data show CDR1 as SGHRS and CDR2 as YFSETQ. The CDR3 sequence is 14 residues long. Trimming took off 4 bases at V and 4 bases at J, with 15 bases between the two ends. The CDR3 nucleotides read TGCGCCAGCAGCATAGGACAGATCGAGTACGAGCAGTACTTC. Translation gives CASSIGQIEYEQYF.

In nucleotides, the CDR3 is TGTGCCAGTAGTTCACCTCGGGACAGCCCGCCCAAAGGCTACACCTTC. Protein: CASSSPRDSPPKGYTF. The chain joins TRBV19 to TRBJ1-2; 7 nucleotides line up with TRBD1. CDR1 LNHDA and CDR2 SQIVND come from the germline V gene (reference sequence). After removal of 5 bases from V and 8 bases from J, the junction contained 17 bases not matched to a gene. This CDR3 region has 16 residues.

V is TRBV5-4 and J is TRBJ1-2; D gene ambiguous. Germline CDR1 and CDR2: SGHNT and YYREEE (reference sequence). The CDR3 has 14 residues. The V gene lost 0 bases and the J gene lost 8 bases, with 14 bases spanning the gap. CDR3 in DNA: TGTGCCAGCAGCTTGGGGGTGGCCGGGTTCGGCTACACCTTC. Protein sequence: CASSLGVAGFGYTF.

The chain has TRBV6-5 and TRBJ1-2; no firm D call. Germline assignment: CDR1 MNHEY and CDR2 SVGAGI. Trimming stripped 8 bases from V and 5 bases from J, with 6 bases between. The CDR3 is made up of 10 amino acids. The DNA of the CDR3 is TGTGCCAGCTTCGGTTATGGCTACACCTTC. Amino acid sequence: CASFGYGYTF.

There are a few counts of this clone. The CDR3 bases are TGTGCCAGCAGCTCACACAGGTTTCATTCTAGCACAGATACGCAGTATTTT. The encoded protein is CASSSHRFHSSTDTQYF. The gene calls are TRBV7-6 and TRBJ2-3, with a possible D match to TRBD1 (5 bases). CDR1 and CDR2 (germline): SGHVS, FNYEAQ. V dropped 4 bases and J dropped 0 bases, with 17 bases sitting between them. This CDR3 is 17 amino acids long.

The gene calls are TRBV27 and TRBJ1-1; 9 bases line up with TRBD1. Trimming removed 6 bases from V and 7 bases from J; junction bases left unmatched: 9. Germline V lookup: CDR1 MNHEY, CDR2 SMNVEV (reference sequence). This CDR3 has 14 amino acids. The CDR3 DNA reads TGTGCCAGCAGCTTGCCGGGACAGGGACGTGAAGCTTTCTTT. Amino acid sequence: CASSLPGQGREAFF.

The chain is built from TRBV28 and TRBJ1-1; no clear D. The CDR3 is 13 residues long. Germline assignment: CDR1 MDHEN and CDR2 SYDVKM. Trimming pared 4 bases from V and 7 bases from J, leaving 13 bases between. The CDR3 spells CASSSGGVSEAFF. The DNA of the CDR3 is TGTGCCAGCAGTTCAGGAGGTGTGAGTGAAGCTTTCTTT.

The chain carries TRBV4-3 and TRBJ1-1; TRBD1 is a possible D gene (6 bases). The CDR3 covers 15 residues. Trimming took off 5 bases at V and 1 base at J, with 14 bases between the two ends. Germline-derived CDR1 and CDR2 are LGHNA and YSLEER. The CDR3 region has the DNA TGCGCCAGCAGCTCATCGGCACAGGGGAACACTGAAGCTTTCTTT. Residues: CASSSSAQGNTEAFF.

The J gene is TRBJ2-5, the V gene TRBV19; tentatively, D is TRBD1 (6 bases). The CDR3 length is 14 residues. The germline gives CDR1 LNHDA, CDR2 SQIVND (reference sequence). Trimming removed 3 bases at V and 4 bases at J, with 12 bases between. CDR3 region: CASSIGQGRETQYF. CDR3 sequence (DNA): TGTGCCAGTAGTATCGGGCAGGGGCGAGAGACCCAGTACTTC.

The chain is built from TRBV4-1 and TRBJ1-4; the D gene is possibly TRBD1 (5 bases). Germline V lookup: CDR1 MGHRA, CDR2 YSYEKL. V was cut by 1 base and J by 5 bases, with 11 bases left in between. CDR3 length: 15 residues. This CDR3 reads CASSQADSSNEKLFF. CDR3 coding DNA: TGCGCCAGCAGCCAAGCAGACAGTAGCAATGAAAAACTGTTTTTT.

Here the CDR3 DNA reads TGTGCCAGCAGCCCCTTAGAGGGAAAGGGGGACTATGGCTACACCTTC. It translates to CASSPLEGKGDYGYTF. The rearrangement uses TRBV7-8 and TRBJ1-2; D perhaps matches TRBD1 (6 bases). Per the germline V gene, CDR1 is SGHVS and CDR2 is FQNEAQ. Trimming stripped 5 bases from V and 3 bases from J, with 19 bases between. This CDR3 has 16 amino acids.

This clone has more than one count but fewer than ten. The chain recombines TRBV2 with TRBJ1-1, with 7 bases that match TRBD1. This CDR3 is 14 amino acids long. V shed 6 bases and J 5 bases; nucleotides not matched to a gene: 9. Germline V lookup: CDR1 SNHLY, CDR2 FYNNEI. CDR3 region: CASRGQRGGTEAFF. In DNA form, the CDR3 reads TGTGCCAGCAGGGGACAGCGAGGAGGAACTGAAGCTTTCTTT. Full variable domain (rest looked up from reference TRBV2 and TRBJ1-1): EPEVTQTPSHQVTQMGQEVILRCVPISNHLYFYWYRQILGQKVEFLVSFYNNEISEKSEIFDDQFSVERPDGSNFTLKIRSTKLEDSAMYFCASRGQRGGTEAFFGQGTRLTVV.

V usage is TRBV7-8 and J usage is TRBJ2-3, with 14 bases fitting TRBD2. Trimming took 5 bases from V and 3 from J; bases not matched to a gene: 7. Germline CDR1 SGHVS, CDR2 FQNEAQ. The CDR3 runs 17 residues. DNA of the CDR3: TGTGCCAGCAGCCCGTCCCGACTAGCGGGAGGGACAGATACGCAGTATTTT. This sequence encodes CASSPSRLAGGTDTQYF.